This T cell receptor beta chain emerged from a study of blood T cell repertoires in COVID-19. About the study: Samples representing acute and convalescent COVID-19 were sourced from the United States, Italy and Spain. The cDNA or gDNA used as material had been derived from T cells, B-cell-depleted T cells, or PBMCs.

In the study's own analysis: Amplification of reference gene primers provided the estimated nucleated cell counts. This table comes from immunoSEQ multiplex PCR, and its TCRdb copy is limited to in-frame clones, with some not included. The V and J calls and clone size are taken from that table; D and trimming were inferred from the DNA. The repertoire holds under 200,000 clones, 81% seen once, with approximately 5.6% in the top ten. The V gene lost 1 base and the J gene lost 0 bases, with 10 bases spanning the gap. The germline V gene encodes CDR1 SGHRS and CDR2 YFSETQ. This CDR3 spans 15 amino acids. Assignments of participants to cohorts depended upon their own reported clinical history.

This sequence joins TRBV5-1 and TRBJ1-1; D is possibly TRBD1 (5 bases). Sequences were obtained from PBMCs or T cells enriched from blood (not recorded which). This sequence was found in a woman aged 40 to 50 with acute COVID-19. The CDR3 spells CASSLLTGMNTEAFF. As DNA, the CDR3 is TGCGCCAGCAGCTTGTTAACAGGAATGAACACTGAAGCTTTCTTT.